This record covers a single T cell receptor beta chain. This specimen belongs to a study of T cell changes during pregnancy in multiple sclerosis. The trim removed 5 bases at V and 0 bases at J, leaving 2 bases unmatched. The CDR3 runs to 14 residues. Germline CDR1 is SGHTS and CDR2 is YDEGEE. Profiled with immunoSEQ multiplex PCR; TCRdb holds only in-frame clones, not every one. The data hold tens of thousands of clones, with around 93% observed a single time. The gene calls are TRBV5-8 and TRBJ1-2; 9 bases agree with TRBD1. The TCR originated in a female donor with multiple sclerosis, enrolled in a pregnancy study. This material consisted of peripheral blood, taken after pregnancy. The CDR3 region has the DNA TGTGCCAGCAGGGGGGACAGGGCTAACTATGGCTACACCTTC. This gives the protein CASRGDRANYGYTF.